Shown below are 9 T cell receptor beta chains from a single sample sequenced in a study of CD8 T cells in Susac syndrome. Roughly 0.45 to 1 ug RNA was reverse transcribed with random hexamers. Each CDR3 protein is one row after TCRdb ran MiXCR on the immunoSEQ multiplex PCR reads. In the table there are around 85,000 distinct CDR3 sequences, 85% to 95% of which are singletons. Sequenced input: CD8+ T cells from PBMCs. The receptors derive from a human donor with Susac syndrome.

V is TRBV20-1 and J is TRBJ2-5; 7 nucleotides agree with TRBD2. This CDR3 spans 15 amino acids. J gave up 3 bases and V 4 bases, and 11 bases lay outside the gene matches. Germline loops: CDR1 DFQATT, CDR2 SNEGSKA (reference sequence). The CDR3 loop is CSAISRLAGEETQYF. CDR3 DNA: TGCAGTGCTATTTCCAGACTGGCGGGAGAAGAGACCCAGTACTTC.

The genes are TRBV5-1 and TRBJ2-1, with D unclear. CDR1 SGHRS and CDR2 YFSETQ come from the germline V gene. The germline V and J ends were trimmed by 4 bases and 10 bases, with 15 bases remaining between them. The CDR3 is made up of 13 amino acids. CDR3 DNA: TGCGCCAGCAGCCAATCCTTAGCCCGCGAGCAGTTCTTC. It codes for CASSQSLAREQFF.

The genes are TRBV4-1 and TRBJ2-1; D remains unclear. CDR3 length: 12 residues. The germline V gene has CDR1 MGHRA and CDR2 YSYEKL. Trimming left V 3 bases short and J 5 bases short, with 5 bases between. In nucleotides, the CDR3 is TGCGCCAGCAGCCATAGTAACAATGAGCAGTTCTTC. Its protein is CASSHSNNEQFF.

The J gene is TRBJ2-7, the V gene TRBV6-5, with D possibly matching TRBD2 (6 bases). V was cut by 0 bases and J by 10 bases, with 13 bases left in between. This CDR3 is built from 13 residues. Germline V gives CDR1 MNHEY, CDR2 SVGAGI. The CDR3 nucleotides are TGTGCCAGCAGTTACTCGTCGAGGGGAGGCCAGTACTTC. This gives the protein CASSYSSRGGQYF.

The chain couples TRBV7-9 to TRBJ2-1, with D possibly being TRBD2 (6 bases). CDR3 length: 13 residues. Germline CDR1 SEHNR, CDR2 FQNEAQ (reference sequence). With 5 bases removed from V and 10 bases from J, the gap between germline ends came to 15 bases. This chain's CDR3 is CASSPGTPGEQFF. As DNA, the CDR3 is TGTGCCAGCAGCCCCGGGACTCCGGGGGAGCAGTTCTTC.

The chain is built from TRBV6-6 and TRBJ2-5, with 7 bases fitting TRBD2. The germline gives CDR1 MNHNY, CDR2 SVGAGI (reference sequence). V was pared by 10 bases and J by 3 bases, with 8 bases of the junction left unmatched. This CDR3 contains 13 residues. CDR3 protein: CATLGGIEETQYF. CDR3 DNA sequence: TGTGCCACTCTCGGGGGGATAGAAGAGACCCAGTACTTC.

The chain joins TRBV27 to TRBJ2-2; D is undetermined. The CDR3 covers 12 residues. The ends were cut back, 5 bases at V and 7 bases at J, with 8 bases in the middle. Germline assignment: CDR1 MNHEY and CDR2 SMNVEV (reference sequence). The CDR3, as DNA: TGTGCCAGCAGTCTCGTTGGCGGGGAGCTGTTTTTT. It yields the protein CASSLVGGELFF.

The chain uses TRBV5-6 and TRBJ1-1; D not certain. Germline CDR1 and CDR2: SGHDT and YYEEEE. The CDR3 totals 16 residues. V dropped 5 bases and J dropped 0 bases, with 17 bases sitting between them. DNA for the CDR3: TGTGCCAGCAGTCCCAGGTCTATCTCCATGAACACTGAAGCTTTCTTT. This translates into CASSPRSISMNTEAFF.

The chain is built from TRBV2 and TRBJ2-1; D not resolved. Germline V CDR1 and CDR2: SNHLY, FYNNEI. Trimming cost V 6 bases and J 2 bases, with 8 bases left between them. This CDR3 comprises 13 residues. The CDR3 region is CASRLGTYNEQFF. In DNA form, the CDR3 reads TGTGCCAGCAGGCTGGGTACCTACAATGAGCAGTTCTTC.